This TCR beta chain was identified in a study of blood T cells in healthy people across ages. A sample-barcoded 5' primer and a J-beta primer mix were used in a second PCR of about 6 to 11 cycles. MiXCR was run by TCRdb on the 5' RACE reads, yielding one entry per CDR3 protein. This repertoire shows 910,000 or so distinct CDR3 sequences, roughly half found once; its top ten account for about a fifth. The ends were cut back, 6 bases at V and 8 bases at J, with 14 bases in the middle. CDR1 and CDR2 (germline): MNHEY, SMNVEV (reference sequence). CDR3 size: 13 residues. As for this clonotype: The antigen is unknown.

Study-wide results and caveats: Strong correlation was found linking TCR beta diversity to naive T cell percentage.

Sequencing was done on a sample of blood. This chain uses TRBV27 with TRBJ2-1, with D perhaps assigned TRBD1 or TRBD2 (5 bases each). This sequence was found in an older woman in good health. For the CDR3, the DNA is TGTGCCAGCAGAGGGACCCGTTACGATGAGCAGTTCTTC. As protein: CASRGTRYDEQFF.